The 31 T cell receptor beta chains presented below share a single source sample, sequenced in a study of blood T cell repertoires in COVID-19. Repertoires were generated with immunoSEQ multiplex PCR, while TCRdb's copy carries only in-frame clones and drops some. The sample lists under 75,000 clones; over 75% were seen once. The sequenced sample consisted of peripheral blood. Source of these receptors: a man aged 50-60 years with active COVID-19.

The rearrangement links TRBV24-1 to TRBJ2-3; no reliable D call. V was cut by 7 bases and J by 4 bases, with 8 bases left in between. Germline CDR1 KGHDR, CDR2 SFDVKD. This CDR3 contains 12 residues. The CDR3 nucleotides read TGTGCCACCAGCGACTCTTCAGATACGCAGTATTTT. It is translated as CATSDSSDTQYF.

CDR3 residues: CATARTPTSLADTQYF. In DNA, the CDR3 is TGTGCCACAGCCCGGACTCCGACTAGTCTTGCGGATACGCAGTATTTT. This rearrangement joins TRBV7-9 to TRBJ2-3; tentatively, D is TRBD2 (6 bases). With 10 bases removed from V and 6 bases from J, the gap between germline ends came to 26 bases. Germline values: CDR1 SEHNR, CDR2 FQNEAQ (reference sequence). The CDR3 loop spans 16 amino acids.

This chain links TRBV27 with TRBJ2-1; the D is unclear. Deletions cut 8 bases from V and 7 bases from J, with 18 bases between. The CDR3 contains 14 residues. The germline gives CDR1 MNHEY, CDR2 SMNVEV (reference sequence). The CDR3, as DNA: TGTGCCAGCGCCCAGGAAACCGGCTTAAATGAGCAGTTCTTC. This encodes CASAQETGLNEQFF.

The rearrangement uses TRBV6-5 and TRBJ2-7; perhaps TRBD1 as D (6 bases). Trimming took off 7 bases at V and 2 bases at J, with 9 bases between the two ends. The CDR3 has 12 amino acids. Germline loops: CDR1 MNHEY, CDR2 SVGAGI. The CDR3 loop reads CASKNRAYEQYF. The DNA of the CDR3 is TGTGCCAGCAAGAACAGGGCCTACGAGCAGTACTTC.

This clone was seen just once. CDR3 nucleotides: TGTGCCATCAGTGGACAAGCCCAACCTGAAGCTTTCTTT. Translated, it gives CAISGQAQPEAFF. The genes are TRBV10-3 and TRBJ1-1; D remains unclear. This CDR3 comprises 13 residues. Germline V CDR1 and CDR2: ENHRY, SYGVKD. V lost 4 bases, J lost 6 bases, and 12 bases lay in between.

V is TRBV5-8 and J is TRBJ1-4; D gene uncertain. The V end was cut by 5 bases, the J end by 4 bases, with 18 bases between. The CDR3 has 16 amino acids. Per the germline V gene, CDR1 is SGHTS and CDR2 is YDEGEE. The CDR3 DNA follows: TGTGCCAGCAGTCAAAGATCATCGGGTTTTAATGAAAAACTGTTTTTT. Amino acid sequence: CASSQRSSGFNEKLFF.

J is TRBJ2-5 and V is TRBV5-1, with 11 bases matching TRBD2. The CDR3 is 15 residues long. Germline CDR1 is SGHRS and CDR2 is YFSETQ. Germline trimming cut 3 bases from V and 5 bases from J; bases unmatched to any gene: 6. The CDR3 DNA sequence: TGCGCCAGCAGCTACTCTAGCGGGGGGACGGAGACCCAGTACTTC. The encoded protein is CASSYSSGGTETQYF.

V usage is TRBV18 and J usage is TRBJ2-2; weak D call: TRBD2 (6 bases). Trimming shortened V by 2 bases and J by 5 bases, and 15 bases separated the two germline ends. Germline V lookup: CDR1 KGHSH, CDR2 LQKENI. The CDR3 extends over 16 amino acids. CDR3 loop: CASSPINAGSTGELFF. The CDR3 bases are TGTGCCAGCTCACCAATCAATGCGGGGAGTACCGGGGAGCTGTTTTTT.

The chain recombines TRBV9 with TRBJ1-3; D may be TRBD1 (5 bases). The CDR3 contains 13 residues. V lost 4 bases and J lost 7, with 12 bases in between. The germline CDR1 and CDR2 sequences are SGDLS and YYNGEE. For the CDR3, the DNA is TGTGCCAGCAGCCTGGCGGGGCTCAACACCATATATTTT. Translation: CASSLAGLNTIYF. Complete variable domain (other parts from reference TRBV9 and TRBJ1-3): DSGVTQTPKHLITATGQRVTLRCSPRSGDLSVYWYQQSLDQGLQFLIQYYNGEERAKGNILERFSAQQFPDLHSELNLSSLELGDSALYFCASSLAGLNTIYFGEGSWLTVV.

This clone was counted a single time. The chain joins TRBV6-5 to TRBJ1-1, with 7 bases fitting TRBD1. CDR1 MNHEY and CDR2 SVGAGI come from the germline V gene. Germline trimming cut 11 bases from V and 0 bases from J; bases unmatched to any gene: 9. The CDR3 extends over 14 amino acids. CDR3 in amino acids: CALRDSDMNTEAFF. The DNA for the CDR3 is TGTGCCCTGAGGGACAGCGATATGAACACTGAAGCTTTCTTT.

The rearrangement links TRBV18 to TRBJ2-5; TRBD1 aligns across 8 bases. V lost 4 bases, J lost 4 bases, and 5 bases stayed unmatched. Germline CDR1 is KGHSH and CDR2 is LQKENI. This CDR3 has 14 residues. The CDR3 DNA reads TGTGCCAGCTCACGACAGGGGTGGGGAGAGACCCAGTACTTC. The encoded protein is CASSRQGWGETQYF.

This sequence joins TRBV4-3 and TRBJ1-4, with D unresolved. CDR1 LGHNA and CDR2 YSLEER come from the germline V gene. This CDR3 spans 15 amino acids. Between the trimmed V and J ends, which lost 0 bases and 12 bases, there was a span of 17 bases. The CDR3 here is CASSQDERGFKELFF. CDR3 coding DNA: TGCGCCAGCAGCCAAGATGAAAGAGGGTTCAAGGAACTGTTTTTT.

The chain links TRBV5-1 to TRBJ1-1, with 7 positions matching TRBD1. The V and J ends lost 2 bases and 4 bases, in that order; junction bases with no gene match: 8. This CDR3 region has 15 residues. The germline V gene has CDR1 SGHRS and CDR2 YFSETQ. This chain's CDR3 is CASSFSTGEVTEAFF. CDR3 sequence (DNA): TGCGCCAGCAGCTTCTCTACAGGGGAGGTCACTGAAGCTTTCTTT.

The chain uses TRBV6-5 and TRBJ2-1; weak D call: TRBD1 (5 bases). The CDR3 totals 14 residues. The ends were cut back, 6 bases at V and 4 bases at J, with 13 bases in the middle. Per germline, CDR1 MNHEY and CDR2 SVGAGI. The CDR3 bases are TGTGCCAGCAGCCCCCTTAGGGGATACAATGAGCAGTTCTTC. This codes for CASSPLRGYNEQFF.

V gene TRBV7-2 combines with J gene TRBJ2-1; 8 bases align to TRBD1. This CDR3 has 15 amino acids. The J segment lost 5 bases and the V segment lost 0 bases, leaving 3 bases of the junction unmatched. Looked up from germline, CDR1 is SGHTA and CDR2 is FQGNSA. This CDR3 is CASSLAGTGDNEQFF. Written as DNA, the CDR3 is TGTGCCAGCAGCTTAGCCGGGACAGGCGACAATGAGCAGTTCTTC.

The chain recombines TRBV19 with TRBJ2-2; weak D call: TRBD2 (5 bases). Germline lookup yields CDR1 LNHDA and CDR2 SQIVND (reference sequence). The length of the CDR3 is 15 residues. V was cut by 10 bases and J by 1 base, with 16 bases left in between. CDR3 residues: CAIETGKGNTGELFF. The CDR3 region has the DNA TGTGCCATTGAGACGGGGAAAGGGAACACCGGGGAGCTGTTTTTT.

The genes are TRBV29-1 and TRBJ1-1; 11 nucleotides agree with TRBD1. This CDR3 contains 13 residues. CDR1 and CDR2 from the germline V gene are SQVTM and ANQGSEA. Trimming took 7 bases from V and 2 from J; bases not matched to a gene: 3. As DNA, the CDR3 is TGCAGCGCGGACAGGGGGCGAAACACTGAAGCTTTCTTT. It codes for CSADRGRNTEAFF.

This chain links TRBV18 with TRBJ2-3; D call uncertain. CDR1 is KGHSH, CDR2 LQKENI, per germline. Between the trimmed V and J ends, which lost 3 bases and 0 bases, there was a span of 10 bases. CDR3 length: 15 residues. The CDR3 nucleotides are TGTGCCAGCTCACCTTCCGGTTCTAGCACAGATACGCAGTATTTT. It yields the protein CASSPSGSSTDTQYF. Based on the CDR3 plus reference TRBV18 and TRBJ2-3, the full variable domain is NAGVMQNPRHLVRRRGQEARLRCSPMKGHSHVYWYRQLPEEGLKFMVYLQKENIIDESGMPKERFSAEFPKEGPSILRIQQVVRGDSAAYFCASSPSGSSTDTQYFGPGTRLTVL.

This chain's CDR3 is CSGGRQGFGEKLFF. Here the CDR3 DNA reads TGCAGCGGTGGTAGACAGGGGTTTGGGGAAAAACTGTTTTTT. The V and J genes are TRBV29-1 and TRBJ1-4; 8 positions agree with TRBD1. V shed 7 bases and J 8 bases; nucleotides not matched to a gene: 12. This CDR3 spans 14 amino acids. Per germline, CDR1 SQVTM and CDR2 ANQGSEA. Using reference TRBV29-1 and TRBJ1-4 for the parts outside the CDR3, the full variable domain is SAVISQKPSRDICQRGTSLTIQCQVDSQVTMMFWYRQQPGQSLTLIATANQGSEATYESGFVIDKFPISRPNLTFSTLTVSNMSPEDSSIYLCSGGRQGFGEKLFFGSGTQLSVL.

The V call is TRBV4-3, the J call TRBJ1-3; D not resolved. The ends were cut back, 1 base at V and 2 bases at J, with 15 bases in the middle. Germline V gene data show CDR1 as LGHNA and CDR2 as YSLEER. The CDR3 sequence is 17 residues long. DNA of the CDR3: TGCGCCAGCAGCCAAGCCCCGCAGTTTCAGACTGGAAACACCATATATTTT. Its protein is CASSQAPQFQTGNTIYF.

This chain joins TRBV14 and TRBJ2-3; 8 nucleotides align to TRBD2. The V and J ends lost 6 bases and 1 base, in that order; junction bases with no gene match: 9. Germline CDR1 SGHDN, CDR2 FVKESK. This CDR3 spans 16 amino acids. CDR3 amino acids: CASRPFSGGGTDTQYF. The DNA for the CDR3 is TGTGCCAGCAGACCTTTCAGCGGGGGTGGCACAGATACGCAGTATTTT.

This chain uses TRBV4-1 with TRBJ1-4, with TRBD1 matching over 8 bases. Unmatched junction bases numbered 2, after V lost 6 bases and J lost 2 bases. The germline V gene has CDR1 MGHRA and CDR2 YSYEKL. CDR3 length: 14 amino acids. CDR3 in amino acids: CASRRTGTNEKLFF. In nucleotides, the CDR3 is TGCGCCAGCAGACGGACAGGGACTAATGAAAAACTGTTTTTT.

The chain joins TRBV27 to TRBJ2-2; TRBD1 aligns across 8 bases. V lost 8 bases and J lost 5; bases outside the gene matches: 7. The CDR3 covers 14 residues. Germline V gene sequence: CDR1 MNHEY, CDR2 SMNVEV (reference sequence). In DNA form, the CDR3 reads TGTGCCAGCGGACACAACAGGGGGACCGGGGAGCTGTTTTTT. Its translation is CASGHNRGTGELFF.

V gene TRBV9 combines with J gene TRBJ1-4, with 10 bases aligning to TRBD1. V trimming: 4 bases; J trimming: 5 bases; junction bases outside the gene matches: 5. The CDR3 is 15 amino acids. Germline assignment: CDR1 SGDLS and CDR2 YYNGEE. The CDR3 nucleotides read TGTGCCAGCAGCTGGGGGACAGGGGCAAATGAAAAACTGTTTTTT. Translating it yields CASSWGTGANEKLFF.

V usage is TRBV7-2 and J usage is TRBJ2-7; 8 bases match TRBD2. Germline lookup yields CDR1 SGHTA and CDR2 FQGNSA. V was clipped by 1 base and J by 0 bases; unmatched bases: 5. The CDR3 consists of 16 residues. This CDR3 is CASSLDGRVYSYEQYF. As DNA, the CDR3 is TGTGCCAGCAGCTTAGACGGGAGGGTTTACTCCTACGAGCAGTACTTC.

The chain recombines TRBV3-1 (or the pseudogene TRBV3-2) with TRBJ1-2; 9 nucleotides line up with TRBD1. The V gene's germline CDR1 is LGHDT and CDR2 YNNKEL (reference sequence). Unmatched junction bases numbered 11, after V lost 6 bases and J lost 6 bases. The length of the CDR3 is 15 residues. CDR3 nucleotides: TGTGCCAGCAGAACCACCGGGACAGGGACGGATGGCTACACCTTC. It translates to CASRTTGTGTDGYTF.

The rearrangement uses TRBV7-9 and TRBJ2-3, with TRBD2 matching over 7 bases. J was trimmed by 5 bases and V by 4 bases; bases with no gene match: 9. Looked up from germline, CDR1 is SEHNR and CDR2 is FQNEAQ (reference sequence). The CDR3 runs to 15 residues. The CDR3 region is CASSSPSGTKDTQYF. The DNA for the CDR3 is TGTGCCAGCAGCTCCCCCTCCGGGACTAAAGATACGCAGTATTTT.

V usage is TRBV11-2 and J usage is TRBJ1-5; 11 bases fit TRBD1. CDR3 length: 15 residues. Germline values: CDR1 SGHAT, CDR2 FQNNGV. The ends lost 1 base at V and 6 bases at J; junction bases unmatched: 2. CDR3 nucleotide sequence: TGTGCCAGCAGCTTAGGGACAGGGGGCCCTCAGCCCCAGCATTTT. Amino acids: CASSLGTGGPQPQHF.

The chain recombines TRBV7-9 with TRBJ1-4; perhaps TRBD1 as D (5 bases). There are 12 residues in the CDR3. Trimming pared 5 bases from V and 11 bases from J, leaving 12 bases between. CDR1 SEHNR and CDR2 FQNEAQ come from the germline V gene (reference sequence). The CDR3 is CASSQTQGKLFF. DNA for the CDR3: TGTGCCAGCAGCCAAACCCAGGGCAAACTGTTTTTT. Complete variable domain (other parts from reference TRBV7-9 and TRBJ1-4): DTGVSQNPRHKITKRGQNVTFRCDPISEHNRLYWYRQTLGQGPEFLTYFQNEAQLEKSRLLSDRFSAERPKGSFSTLEIQRTEQGDSAMYLCASSQTQGKLFFGSGTQLSVL.

This clone was seen a handful of times. The gene calls are TRBV6-1 and TRBJ2-7, with TRBD2 identical over 7 bases. V lost 3 bases and J lost 12; bases outside the gene matches: 8. CDR1 and CDR2 from the germline V gene are MNHNS and SASEGT. The CDR3 loop spans 12 amino acids. CDR3 in amino acids: CASSEGGRYSYF. In nucleotides, the CDR3 is TGTGCCAGCAGTGAGGGAGGGCGATACTCGTACTTC.

The chain combines TRBV19 with TRBJ1-5, with TRBD1 matching over 9 bases. This CDR3 comprises 15 residues. The J segment lost 6 bases and the V segment lost 3 bases, leaving 6 bases of the junction unmatched. Germline V gives CDR1 LNHDA, CDR2 SQIVND (reference sequence). CDR3 sequence reads: CASSMGTGRRQPQHF. The CDR3 region has the DNA TGTGCCAGTAGTATGGGGACAGGGAGACGTCAGCCCCAGCATTTT.